A single sample is the source of the 18 T cell receptor beta chains below, sequenced in a study of metastatic and nonmetastatic thyroid tumors. MiXCR re-clonotyped the PCR reads for TCRdb. Among about 21,000 clones, 37% were seen once, and the ten largest hold roughly 26%. All patients were untreated before thyroid surgery. The sample consisted of tumor tissue. Receptors originate from a female donor with papillary thyroid cancer or a benign thyroid nodule (not recorded which). Some clones in this sample may be carry-over from other donors' samples.

V usage is TRBV2 and J usage is TRBJ2-2; possibly TRBD1 or TRBD2 for D (5 bases each). CDR3 length equals 13 residues. V lost 6 bases to trimming and J lost 8 bases, with 13 bases between them. Germline-derived CDR1 and CDR2 are SNHLY and FYNNEI. CDR3 in DNA: TGTGCCAGCAGCGGGACGCCGACGGGGGAGCTGTTTTTT. Amino acids: CASSGTPTGELFF.

The gene calls are TRBV19 and TRBJ1-1, with unresolved D. The germline CDR1 and CDR2 sequences are LNHDA and SQIVND (reference sequence). The CDR3 is made up of 13 amino acids. V was trimmed by 5 bases and J by 3 bases, leaving 10 bases between them. CDR3 bases: TGTGCCAGTAGTGGCCAGAGAGACACTGAAGCTTTCTTT. As protein: CASSGQRDTEAFF.

The chain joins TRBV5-1 to TRBJ2-2; 7 bases fit TRBD1. Trimming removed 1 base from V and 5 bases from J; junction bases left unmatched: 5. CDR3 length equals 15 residues. Germline loops: CDR1 SGHRS, CDR2 YFSETQ. CDR3: CASSLMTGITGELFF. For the CDR3, the DNA is TGCGCCAGCAGCTTGATGACAGGGATTACCGGGGAGCTGTTTTTT.

In this sample, this clone turned up a few times. The CDR3, as DNA: TGTGCCAGCACGCCCCCGGGAGGGGGAGGGGGGCTCGAGCAGTACTTC. It translates to CASTPPGGGGGLEQYF. The V gene is TRBV2, the J gene TRBJ2-7, with 8 bases matching TRBD2. The CDR3 totals 16 residues. Germline loops: CDR1 SNHLY, CDR2 FYNNEI. The V segment lost 7 bases and the J segment 6 bases; nucleotides outside the gene matches: 17.

This clone was recorded once. The V gene is TRBV10-1, the J gene TRBJ2-7; no clear D gene. CDR3 length: 18 amino acids. The ends were cut back, 11 bases at V and 5 bases at J, with 34 bases in the middle. Germline lookup yields CDR1 WNHNN and CDR2 SYGVQD (reference sequence). CDR3 loop: CADPIGPTPGRRPHEQYF. DNA for the CDR3: TGCGCCGACCCAATCGGGCCAACGCCCGGGCGTCGTCCTCACGAGCAGTACTTC.

The CDR3 region is CSARDYRGNTEAFF. The CDR3, as DNA: TGCAGTGCTAGAGATTACAGAGGGAACACTGAAGCTTTCTTT. The chain carries TRBV20-1 and TRBJ1-1; no definite D call. Trimming stripped 0 bases from V and 1 base from J, with 9 bases between. The V gene's germline CDR1 is DFQATT and CDR2 SNEGSKA (reference sequence). There are 14 residues in the CDR3.

The chain employs TRBV4-2 and TRBJ2-7; 7 bases map to TRBD1. Germline CDR1 reads LGHNA; CDR2 reads YNFKEQ. The CDR3 length is 17 residues. With 3 bases clipped from V and 5 bases from J, the junction kept 16 bases outside the gene matches. CDR3 protein: CASSHTGASIPRDEQYF. For the CDR3, the DNA is TGTGCCAGCAGCCACACAGGGGCCAGTATACCCAGGGACGAGCAGTACTTC.

CDR3: CASRTGSNEKLFF. The CDR3 bases are TGCGCCAGCCGGACAGGGTCAAATGAAAAACTGTTTTTT. The chain uses TRBV5-1 and TRBJ1-4; 8 bases are a match to TRBD1. There are 13 residues in the CDR3. V dropped 7 bases and J dropped 5; count of bases not matched to a gene: 4. CDR1 and CDR2 (germline): SGHRS, YFSETQ.

The V and J genes are TRBV7-3 and TRBJ2-5, with TRBD2 matching over 7 bases. The V and J ends lost 4 bases and 5 bases, in that order; junction bases with no gene match: 7. In germline, CDR1 is SGHTA, CDR2 FQGTGA. The CDR3 is made up of 14 amino acids. The DNA of the CDR3 is TGTGCCAGCAGCTCGGGGGGTCGAGGGGAGACCCAGTACTTC. Protein sequence: CASSSGGRGETQYF.

This clone was detected only once. The J gene is TRBJ2-1, the V gene TRBV7-3, with 9 positions matching TRBD1. There are 15 residues in the CDR3. Losses at the gene ends were 3 bases for V and 7 bases for J; bases not matched to a gene: 7. Germline CDR1 and CDR2: SGHTA and FQGTGA. DNA for the CDR3: TGTGCCAGCAGCTTCTCTGGACAGGGGTTAAATGAGCAGTTCTTC. This gives the protein CASSFSGQGLNEQFF.

This clone was picked up a small number of times. The gene calls are TRBV19 and TRBJ2-2; no firm D call. CDR3 size: 13 residues. Looked up from germline, CDR1 is LNHDA and CDR2 is SQIVND (reference sequence). V lost 0 bases, J lost 5 bases, and 4 bases lay in between. The CDR3 nucleotides read TGTGCCAGTAGTATAGACGATACCGGGGAGCTGTTTTTT. It codes for CASSIDDTGELFF.

J is TRBJ2-7 and V is TRBV4-3, with 15 bases that match TRBD2. CDR1 is LGHNA and CDR2 is YSLEER in the germline V gene. J was trimmed by 7 bases and V by 0 bases; bases with no gene match: 1. This CDR3 contains 15 residues. CDR3 amino acids: CASSQEGLAGGEQYF. In DNA, the CDR3 is TGCGCCAGCAGCCAAGAGGGACTAGCGGGAGGTGAGCAGTACTTC.

The V call is TRBV5-1, the J call TRBJ2-1; 8 bases align to TRBD1. CDR1 is SGHRS, CDR2 YFSETQ, per germline. The CDR3 is made up of 15 amino acids. V was clipped by 1 base and J by 7 bases; unmatched bases: 7. CDR3 in DNA: TGCGCCAGCAGCTTGATAGACAGGGGTGGTAATGAGCAGTTCTTC. Protein: CASSLIDRGGNEQFF. Drawing the rest from reference TRBV5-1 and TRBJ2-1, the complete variable domain is KAGVTQTPRYLIKTRGQQVTLSCSPISGHRSVSWYQQTPGQGLQFLFEYFSETQRNKGNFPGRFSGRQFSNSRSEMNVSTLELGDSALYLCASSLIDRGGNEQFFGPGTRLTVL.

This clone was seen more than once but under ten times. V usage is TRBV10-3 and J usage is TRBJ1-6, with D maybe TRBD1 (6 bases). V dropped 5 bases and J dropped 7 bases, with 9 bases sitting between them. The CDR3 is 13 amino acids. Germline V gene sequence: CDR1 ENHRY, CDR2 SYGVKD. In DNA, the CDR3 is TGTGCCATCAGTCCCGGACAGAATTCACCCCTCCACTTT. Translation: CAISPGQNSPLHF.

This clone was counted only a few times. This sequence joins TRBV6-2 or TRBV6-3 and TRBJ2-1, with TRBD1 identical over 8 bases. Germline loops: CDR1 MNHEY, CDR2 SVGEGT. There are 18 residues in the CDR3. The V and J ends lost 1 base and 2 bases, in that order; junction bases with no gene match: 10. CDR3 coding DNA: TGTGCCAGCAGTTACTACCCCGGGACAGGCGCACCCTACAATGAGCAGTTCTTC. Amino acids: CASSYYPGTGAPYNEQFF.

V usage is TRBV7-2 and J usage is TRBJ2-2; D unclear. The V gene lost 7 bases and the J gene lost 1 base, with 10 bases spanning the gap. Germline CDR1 reads SGHTA; CDR2 reads FQGNSA. The CDR3 spans 14 residues. The CDR3 sequence: CASKTHRNTGELFF. Here the CDR3 DNA reads TGTGCCAGCAAAACCCACCGGAACACCGGGGAGCTGTTTTTT.

This chain uses TRBV9 with TRBJ1-1; 8 nucleotides align to TRBD1. Germline lookup yields CDR1 SGDLS and CDR2 YYNGEE. This CDR3 contains 15 residues. Trimming at V came to 4 bases and at J to 0 bases, leaving 5 bases not matched to a gene. CDR3 bases: TGTGCCAGCAGCTCACAGGGGGAATTGAACACTGAAGCTTTCTTT. Protein: CASSSQGELNTEAFF. Combining the CDR3 with reference TRBV9 and TRBJ1-1 gives the whole variable domain DSGVTQTPKHLITATGQRVTLRCSPRSGDLSVYWYQQSLDQGLQFLIQYYNGEERAKGNILERFSAQQFPDLHSELNLSSLELGDSALYFCASSSQGELNTEAFFGQGTRLTVV.

The J gene is TRBJ1-2, the V gene TRBV6-9; TRBD1 aligns across 7 bases. CDR3 length: 13 residues. The germline CDR1 and CDR2 sequences are MNHGY and SVAAGI. The V gene end was trimmed by 1 base and the J gene end by 14 bases; junction bases not matched to a gene: 10. The CDR3 region is CASSYYTRGTETF. CDR3 nucleotides: TGTGCCAGCAGTTATTATACGCGGGGGACAGAGACCTTC.